The following is a TCR beta chain sequence with its context. The sample originates from a study of blood T cell repertoires in COVID-19. Study-level information: The United States, Italy and Spain provided the acute and convalescent COVID-19 samples. From T cells, B-cell-depleted T cells, or PBMCs came the material, which was cDNA or gDNA.

Looked up from germline, CDR1 is SEHNR and CDR2 is FQNEAQ (reference sequence). The CDR3 is made up of 14 amino acids. Trimming removed 5 bases at V and 4 bases at J, with 14 bases between. Original analysis: Reference gene primer amplification yielded estimated nucleated cell counts. The method was immunoSEQ multiplex PCR; TCRdb's version includes in-frame clones alone and lacks a portion of them. V and J calls and clone size are given by that table; D and trimming were obtained from the DNA. The sample includes roughly 150,000 clones, around 88% of them seen just once. This chain connects TRBV7-9 to TRBJ1-2, with D possibly TRBD1 on 6 matching bases. Sequencing was carried out using peripheral blood. The clonotype comes from an older woman who had recovered from COVID-19. This chain's CDR3 is CASSPQQGGYGYTF. The CDR3, as DNA: TGTGCCAGCAGCCCACAACAGGGTGGCTATGGCTACACCTTC.